The clone carrying this T cell receptor beta chain has a handful of counts. RNA transcripts provided the source from which TCR beta CDR3 regions were amplified. The study used the HTBI primer set for a first-round RT-PCR of the TCR CDR3. TCRdb reanalysed the multiplex PCR reads using MiXCR and keeps one entry per CDR3 protein. The sample contains almost 500,000 distinct CDR3 sequences, roughly 22% of which appear only once. The sample comes from a study of T cells in Graves' hyperthyroidism and ophthalmopathy. Germline V gene lookup returns CDR1 SGHTA and CDR2 FQGNSA. CDR3 size: 15 residues. The ends were cut back, 0 bases at V and 8 bases at J, with 16 bases in the middle.

The chain links TRBV7-2 to TRBJ1-2; weak D call: TRBD1 (5 bases). The TCR sequence derives from a woman aged 70-85 years with Graves' ophthalmopathy. What was sequenced was blood. The CDR3 DNA reads TGTGCCAGCAGCTTAGCGGCGGGGGTCGGGGAAGGCTACACCTTC. Amino acids: CASSLAAGVGEGYTF.